This TCR beta chain was sequenced in a study of a mutant IDH1 vaccine in newly diagnosed glioma. Looking at the study overall: Patients got their first vaccination 4-6 weeks after radiotherapy alone, or with temozolomide cycles. Before enrollment, the patients had been treated with radiotherapy alone, temozolomide alone, or both together. Most of them had received both.

Germline values: CDR1 LNHDA, CDR2 SQIVND (reference sequence). The CDR3 runs to 15 residues. Germline trimming cut 5 bases from V and 6 bases from J; bases unmatched to any gene: 9. For this clone: As yet, its antigen is unknown.

Sequenced by immunoSEQ multiplex PCR; TCRdb stores in-frame clones only, minus some. The sample includes some 45,000 clones, 83% of them seen just once. Time point meaning: week 35, safety follow-up. Doses of 300 ug of mutant IDH1 20-mer peptide were given with topical imiquimod. Every donor had a new WHO grade 3 or 4 astrocytoma that was IDH1-mutant, with loss of nuclear ATRX. The TCR sequence derives from a woman aged 45-59 years with glioma. The rearrangement links TRBV19 to TRBJ2-3, with 9 nucleotides matching TRBD2. The sequences come from PBMCs, collected from a glioma patient whose treatment included an IDH1 peptide vaccine. This CDR3 is CASSGGSGGLDTQYF. Here the CDR3 DNA reads TGTGCCAGTAGTGGGGGTAGCGGGGGTCTCGATACGCAGTATTTT.